Shown below are 22 T cell receptor beta chains from a single sample sequenced in a study of blood T cell repertoires in COVID-19. The repertoire was sequenced with immunoSEQ multiplex PCR; TCRdb's copy has only in-frame clones and lacks some. The sample includes 250,000 to 300,000 clones, approximately 90% seen only once; the top ten take about 4.6%. The sequenced sample consisted of peripheral blood. These receptors were taken from a man aged 35 to 55 with acute or convalescent COVID-19.

This clone has more than one count but fewer than ten. The chain combines TRBV19 with TRBJ1-6, with D possibly TRBD1 on 5 matching bases. With 6 bases removed from V and 12 bases from J, the gap between germline ends came to 15 bases. Germline V gives CDR1 LNHDA, CDR2 SQIVND (reference sequence). CDR3 length: 13 residues. DNA for the CDR3: TGTGCCAGTAGCACGACCACTACAGGACCCCTCCACTTT. This translates into CASSTTTTGPLHF.

The rearrangement joins TRBV27 to TRBJ1-1; no firm D call. CDR3 length: 11 residues. V was pared by 10 bases and J by 7 bases, with 13 bases between. Germline CDR1 is MNHEY and CDR2 is SMNVEV (reference sequence). DNA for the CDR3: TGTGCCACCCGGGCGGGCCGTGAAGCTTTCTTT. It specifies CATRAGREAFF.

The chain is built from TRBV7-3 and TRBJ2-3; 7 bases fit TRBD1. V dropped 4 bases and J dropped 4; count of bases not matched to a gene: 2. The CDR3 covers 13 residues. Per the germline V gene, CDR1 is SGHTA and CDR2 is FQGTGA. CDR3: CASSSGQSDTQYF. Written as DNA, the CDR3 is TGTGCCAGCAGCTCGGGACAGTCAGATACGCAGTATTTT. Together with reference TRBV7-3 and TRBJ2-3, the CDR3 gives the full variable domain: GAGVSQTPSNKVTEKGKYVELRCDPISGHTALYWYRQSLGQGPEFLIYFQGTGAADDSGLPNDRFFAVRPEGSVSTLKIQRTERGDSAVYLCASSSGQSDTQYFGPGTRLTVL.

The chain's CDR3 is CASSEQTGANVLTF. The CDR3 region has the DNA TGCGCCAGCAGCGAACAGACTGGGGCCAACGTCCTGACTTTC. The chain recombines TRBV5-1 with TRBJ2-6; D is ambiguous. Per germline, CDR1 SGHRS and CDR2 YFSETQ. Trimming stripped 4 bases from V and 2 bases from J, with 7 bases between. The length of the CDR3 is 14 residues.

The genes are TRBV5-3 and TRBJ2-7; D perhaps matches TRBD2 (6 bases). TRBV5-3 is reported as an ORF; its role is uncertain. This CDR3 comprises 12 residues. V was clipped by 4 bases and J by 7 bases, with 12 bases between them. The CDR3 sequence is CARSTGTREQYF. DNA for the CDR3: TGTGCCAGAAGCACCGGGACTCGGGAGCAGTACTTC.

This clone was seen only a few times. V is TRBV30 and J is TRBJ1-2; possibly TRBD1 for D (5 bases). With 4 bases removed from V and 5 bases from J, the gap between germline ends came to 14 bases. There are 13 residues in the CDR3. CDR1 is GTSNPN, CDR2 SVGIG, per germline (reference sequence). As DNA, the CDR3 is TGTGCCTGGACGCTCCAGGAGGGGTATGGCTACACCTTC. Its protein is CAWTLQEGYGYTF.

The chain couples TRBV10-3 to TRBJ1-1; unclear D gene. The CDR3 is 12 amino acids. Per germline, CDR1 ENHRY and CDR2 SYGVKD. Trimming shortened V by 6 bases and J by 0 bases, and 5 bases separated the two germline ends. The chain's CDR3 is CAISLMNTEAFF. Written as DNA, the CDR3 is TGTGCCATCAGCCTTATGAACACTGAAGCTTTCTTT.

The chain carries TRBV5-4 and TRBJ2-2, with a weak D call TRBD1 (5 bases). Trimming removed 4 bases from V and 5 bases from J, with 12 bases in between. CDR1 and CDR2 (germline): SGHNT, YYREEE (reference sequence). The CDR3 is 14 amino acids. CDR3 amino acids: CASSTTRGTGELFF. The DNA of the CDR3 is TGTGCCAGCAGCACTACAAGGGGAACCGGGGAGCTGTTTTTT.

The rearrangement uses TRBV7-9 and TRBJ2-2; the match to TRBD2 covers 8 bases. J lost 2 bases, V lost 5 bases, and 7 bases had no gene match. Germline V gives CDR1 SEHNR, CDR2 FQNEAQ (reference sequence). This CDR3 is built from 16 residues. Here the CDR3 reads CASSHVSGTNTGELFF. The CDR3 DNA sequence: TGTGCCAGCAGCCACGTTAGCGGGACCAACACCGGGGAGCTGTTTTTT.

The chain has TRBV11-2 and TRBJ1-1; 7 nucleotides agree with TRBD1. This CDR3 is built from 13 residues. The germline CDR1 and CDR2 sequences are SGHAT and FQNNGV. Germline trimming cut 5 bases from V and 6 bases from J; bases unmatched to any gene: 6. The CDR3 DNA reads TGTGCCAGCAGCCCCGGGACAGCCCCTGAAGCTTTCTTT. Protein product: CASSPGTAPEAFF. Using reference TRBV11-2 and TRBJ1-1 for the parts outside the CDR3, the full variable domain is EAGVAQSPRYKIIEKRQSVAFWCNPISGHATLYWYQQILGQGPKLLIQFQNNGVVDDSQLPKDRFSAERLKGVDSTLKIQPAKLEDSAVYLCASSPGTAPEAFFGQGTRLTVV.

In this sample, this clone turned up once. This chain joins TRBV9 and TRBJ2-1; TRBD2 agrees at 15 bases. Germline assignment: CDR1 SGDLS and CDR2 YYNGEE. The length of the CDR3 is 19 residues. V dropped 1 base and J dropped 1; count of bases not matched to a gene: 6. The CDR3 spells CASSVSAGLAGGSYNEQFF. The CDR3 bases are TGTGCCAGCAGCGTAAGTGCTGGACTAGCGGGGGGGTCCTACAATGAGCAGTTCTTC.

This sequence joins TRBV6-5 and TRBJ2-7; unclear D gene. The CDR3 length is 15 residues. CDR1 and CDR2 from the germline V gene are MNHEY and SVGAGI. The germline V and J ends were trimmed by 0 bases and 2 bases, with 11 bases remaining between them. Written as DNA, the CDR3 is TGTGCCAGCAGTTACTCGTTGGGCGTCACCTACGAGCAGTACTTC. This gives the protein CASSYSLGVTYEQYF.

This clone was seen more than once but under ten times. This chain links TRBV12-3 or TRBV12-4 with TRBJ1-5; D ambiguous. The CDR3 is 12 amino acids. V lost 3 bases and J 6 bases, leaving 6 bases between the germline ends. The DNA for the CDR3 is TGTGCCAGCAGTTTCCTTTCTCAGCCCCAGCATTTT. It specifies CASSFLSQPQHF.

The V call is TRBV5-1, the J call TRBJ2-1; weak D call: TRBD2 (5 bases). Germline V gives CDR1 SGHRS, CDR2 YFSETQ. This CDR3 comprises 16 residues. V was pared by 0 bases and J by 9 bases, with 19 bases between. The CDR3 sequence is CASSLASSYLYGEQFF. CDR3 nucleotides: TGCGCCAGCAGCTTGGCCTCTAGCTACCTATATGGTGAGCAGTTCTTC.

V is TRBV21-1 and J is TRBJ2-7; no DNA check was done on the table's D call, TRBD1. TRBV21-1 is designated a pseudogene. The CDR3 covers 16 residues. This CDR3 reads CASSSRNKTRIYEQYF. CDR3 nucleotides: TGTGCCAGTAGCTCCCGAAACAAGACAAGAATCTACGAGCAGTACTTC.

The chain recombines TRBV6-2 or TRBV6-3 with TRBJ1-2, with 9 bases aligning to TRBD1. The CDR3 spans 13 residues. The germline CDR1 and CDR2 sequences are MNHEY and SVGEGT. Losses at the gene ends were 3 bases for V and 8 bases for J; bases not matched to a gene: 4. Here the CDR3 reads CASSYWDRDGYTF. For the CDR3, the DNA is TGTGCCAGCAGTTATTGGGACAGGGACGGCTACACCTTC.

The gene calls are TRBV27 and TRBJ1-6; D is unresolved. The length of the CDR3 is 13 residues. Per the germline V gene, CDR1 is MNHEY and CDR2 is SMNVEV (reference sequence). Trimming shortened V by 4 bases and J by 6 bases, and 7 bases separated the two germline ends. The CDR3 DNA reads TGTGCCAGCAGTTCAATCAGTAATTCACCCCTCCACTTT. It is translated as CASSSISNSPLHF.

This clone was seen a single time. The chain combines TRBV6-6 with TRBJ1-1; 8 bases line up with TRBD1. V trimming: 6 bases; J trimming: 6 bases; junction bases outside the gene matches: 9. Per germline, CDR1 MNHNY and CDR2 SVGAGI (reference sequence). The CDR3 is 14 residues long. CDR3 DNA: TGTGCCAGCAGATCCGGACAGGGCTCTTCTGAAGCTTTCTTT. Translation: CASRSGQGSSEAFF.

J is TRBJ2-1 and V is TRBV3-1 (or the pseudogene TRBV3-2); 9 bases map to TRBD2. CDR3 length: 15 amino acids. CDR1 is LGHDT, CDR2 YNNKEL, per germline (reference sequence). V shed 4 bases and J 4 bases; nucleotides not matched to a gene: 5. The CDR3 is CASSRLAGSYNEQFF. The CDR3 bases are TGTGCCAGCAGCCGTCTAGCGGGGTCGTACAATGAGCAGTTCTTC.

The chain employs TRBV5-6 and TRBJ2-2; the D gene is possibly TRBD2 (5 bases). The germline gives CDR1 SGHDT, CDR2 YYEEEE. V was clipped by 5 bases and J by 6 bases, with 20 bases between them. CDR3 size: 16 residues. CDR3 sequence reads: CASSYSRRSDAGELFF. CDR3 coding DNA: TGTGCCAGCAGTTACTCGAGGAGGAGTGACGCCGGGGAGCTGTTTTTT.

The rearrangement joins TRBV5-5 to TRBJ1-6; TRBD1 matches 9 bases. Germline V gene data show CDR1 as SGHKS and CDR2 as YYEKEE (reference sequence). This CDR3 has 14 residues. J gave up 7 bases and V 3 bases, and 2 bases lay outside the gene matches. CDR3 protein: CASSYTGGNSPLHF. In nucleotides, the CDR3 is TGTGCCAGCAGCTACACAGGGGGCAATTCACCCCTCCACTTT.

This chain connects TRBV11-2 to TRBJ2-7, with a tentative D call TRBD1 (6 bases). This CDR3 region has 17 residues. CDR1 and CDR2 (germline): SGHAT, FQNNGV. The germline V and J ends were trimmed by 0 bases and 1 base, with 16 bases remaining between them. CDR3 sequence: CASSLDLLAGVSYEQYF. The CDR3, as DNA: TGTGCCAGCAGCTTAGATCTGTTGGCAGGGGTTTCCTACGAGCAGTACTTC.